This T cell receptor beta chain is from a study of T-cell memory formation after mild COVID-19. Across the study: Across donors, TCR clusters were largely donor specific. Notes on the study in general: What remained unconfirmed was the SARS-CoV-2 specificity of second-wave clones peaking on day 37. Later expanders leaned CD4+, whereas clones that contracted between day 15 and 85 were balanced CD4/CD8.

After removal of 6 bases from V and 2 bases from J, the junction contained 3 bases not matched to a gene. The germline V gene has CDR1 MNHNY and CDR2 SVGAGI (reference sequence). CDR3 length equals 15 residues. TCRdb fed the 5' RACE reads into MiXCR, producing one record per CDR3 protein. The table has 450,000 to 650,000 distinct CDR3 sequences, less than 25% seen once; the top ten hold roughly 8.3%. Concerning this clonotype: What it recognizes is unknown.

Material for sequencing was PBMCs or a T cell subset sorted from them (not recorded which). The chain recombines TRBV6-6 with TRBJ2-1, with 11 bases fitting TRBD1. This TCR was recovered from an adult woman who had mild COVID-19 (a few samples of this study predate the infection). Cell type and time point are not known. The CDR3 region is CASRSGQGAYNEQFF. In nucleotides, the CDR3 is TGTGCCAGCAGGTCGGGACAGGGGGCCTACAATGAGCAGTTCTTC.